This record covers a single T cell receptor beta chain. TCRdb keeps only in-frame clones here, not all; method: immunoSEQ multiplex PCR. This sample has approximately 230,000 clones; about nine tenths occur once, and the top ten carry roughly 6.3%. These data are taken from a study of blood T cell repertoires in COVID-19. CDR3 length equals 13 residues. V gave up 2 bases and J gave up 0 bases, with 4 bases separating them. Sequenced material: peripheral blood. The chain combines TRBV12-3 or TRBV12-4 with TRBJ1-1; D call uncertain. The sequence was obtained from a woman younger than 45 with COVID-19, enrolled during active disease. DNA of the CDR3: TGTGCCAGCAGTTTAACGGTGAACACTGAAGCTTTCTTT. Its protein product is CASSLTVNTEAFF.